This T cell receptor beta chain was found in a study of blood T cell repertoires in COVID-19. Turning to the study itself: Acute and convalescent COVID-19 specimens originated in the United States, Italy and Spain. From T cells, B-cell-depleted T cells, or PBMCs came the material, which was cDNA or gDNA.

Original processing methods: Cell counts per sample came from amplifying reference gene primers. Method: immunoSEQ multiplex PCR; TCRdb's copy keeps in-frame clones and lacks some. Clone size and V and J calls were adopted from that table, with D and trimming inferred from the DNA. The table shows approximately 96,000 clones, with around 85% occurring only once. Germline lookup yields CDR1 SGHRS and CDR2 YFSETQ. The CDR3 loop spans 15 amino acids. The ends lost 4 bases at V and 1 base at J; junction bases unmatched: 6. The V and J genes are TRBV5-1 and TRBJ2-3; 7 nucleotides agree with TRBD1. The clonotype originates from an elderly woman with acute or convalescent COVID-19. Specimen: peripheral blood. CDR3 in DNA: TGCGCCAGCAGCCCCCGGACAGGAGGCACAGATACGCAGTATTTT. This encodes CASSPRTGGTDTQYF. Looking up the rest from reference TRBV5-1 and TRBJ2-3 gives the full variable domain: KAGVTQTPRYLIKTRGQQVTLSCSPISGHRSVSWYQQTPGQGLQFLFEYFSETQRNKGNFPGRFSGRQFSNSRSEMNVSTLELGDSALYLCASSPRTGGTDTQYFGPGTRLTVL.